Sequencing of this T cell receptor beta chain was carried out in a study of T cell responses to AZD1222 COVID-19 vaccine. The data were produced by immunoSEQ multiplex PCR, yet TCRdb's version contains in-frame clones alone and is incomplete. Of about 130,000 clones listed, roughly 93% are singletons. Germline lookup yields CDR1 SGDLS and CDR2 YYNGEE. CDR3 length: 15 amino acids. The V segment lost 1 base and the J segment 3 bases; nucleotides outside the gene matches: 3. This clonotype was obtained from an adult in good health. The gene calls are TRBV9 and TRBJ2-1, with 8 positions matching TRBD2. The input for sequencing was peripheral blood, taken on day 0 of AZD1222 vaccination. CDR3 bases: TGTGCCAGCAGCGTACAAGCGGGAGTCTACAATGAGCAGTTCTTC. This translates into CASSVQAGVYNEQFF.